What follows are 15 T cell receptor beta chains derived from one specimen sequenced in a study of T cells in Graves' hyperthyroidism and ophthalmopathy. RNA transcripts gave rise to amplified TCR beta CDR3 regions. When the TCR CDR3 underwent first-round RT-PCR, the HTBI primer set was used. TCRdb independently ran MiXCR on the multiplex PCR reads; one entry per CDR3 protein. The table shows 660,000 or so distinct CDR3 sequences, with 45% occurring only once. Sequencing was performed on peripheral blood or thyroid tissue (not recorded which). The receptors were gathered from an adult man with Graves' disease, either hyperthyroidism or ophthalmopathy (not recorded which).

The chain combines TRBV12-3 or TRBV12-4 with TRBJ2-3, with D perhaps TRBD1 (6 bases). Trimming took off 6 bases at V and 2 bases at J, with 12 bases between the two ends. The CDR3 is 14 residues long. Written as DNA, the CDR3 is TGTGCCAGCAGCGCCCGGACAGCCACAGATACGCAGTATTTT. This codes for CASSARTATDTQYF.

Remarks on this clonotype: A clone one base away is much larger, so this may be a read error. V gene TRBV15 combines with J gene TRBJ1-1; TRBD1 matches 7 bases. Per the germline V gene, CDR1 is LNHNV and CDR2 is YYDKDF (reference sequence). CDR3 length: 14 residues. The DNA for the CDR3 is TGTGCCACGAAAACAGGGGTTGGGAACACTAAAGCTTTCTTT. Amino acids: CATKTGVGNTKAFF.

This clonotype was seen more than once but under ten times. J is TRBJ1-4 and V is TRBV29-1; TRBD1 is a possible D gene (5 bases). The CDR3 has 12 amino acids. Germline assignment: CDR1 SQVTM and CDR2 ANQGSEA. V gave up 4 bases and J gave up 3 bases, with 6 bases separating them. The CDR3 sequence: CSVGDPNEKLFF. For the CDR3, the DNA is TGCAGCGTTGGGGACCCTAATGAAAAACTGTTTTTT.

This chain links TRBV19 with TRBJ2-7; no clear D gene. This CDR3 spans 16 amino acids. The germline gives CDR1 LNHDA, CDR2 SQIVND (reference sequence). V lost 7 bases, J lost 0 bases, and 19 bases lay in between. CDR3 protein: CASKKGSTESSYEQYF. Written as DNA, the CDR3 is TGTGCCAGTAAAAAGGGTTCCACAGAGAGCTCCTACGAGCAGTACTTC.

Many counts were recorded for this clonotype. The rearrangement uses TRBV5-8 and TRBJ1-2; perhaps TRBD1 as D (6 bases). This CDR3 spans 14 amino acids. The V gene lost 4 bases and the J gene lost 5 bases, with 15 bases spanning the gap. Germline values: CDR1 SGHTS, CDR2 YDEGEE. The CDR3 here is CASSRMTGAYGYTF. CDR3 bases: TGTGCCAGCAGCCGGATGACAGGCGCTTATGGCTACACCTTC.

The gene calls are TRBV5-1 and TRBJ1-1; D gene unclear. This CDR3 has 14 amino acids. V gave up 0 bases and J gave up 4 bases, with 10 bases separating them. Looked up from germline, CDR1 is SGHRS and CDR2 is YFSETQ. DNA for the CDR3: TGCGCCAGCAGCTTGGAAGATGGAGGCACTGAAGCTTTCTTT. Its translation is CASSLEDGGTEAFF.

The sample holds a few counts of this clonotype. This chain joins TRBV7-8 and TRBJ2-2; 8 bases align to TRBD1. The CDR3 is made up of 15 amino acids. Looked up from germline, CDR1 is SGHVS and CDR2 is FQNEAQ. V was pared by 6 bases and J by 4 bases, with 7 bases of the junction left unmatched. The DNA for the CDR3 is TGTGCCAGCAGAACCGGGACAGGATCCACCGGGGAGCTGTTTTTT. The encoded protein is CASRTGTGSTGELFF.

The J gene is TRBJ1-1, the V gene TRBV19, with D unresolved. Trimming left V 2 bases short and J 1 base short, with 11 bases between. Germline V CDR1 and CDR2: LNHDA, SQIVND (reference sequence). The CDR3 length is 15 residues. The CDR3 DNA is TGTGCCAGTAGTATACAACGGGCCTCGAACACTGAAGCTTTCTTT. Protein: CASSIQRASNTEAFF.

The chain combines TRBV2 with TRBJ1-1; D is unresolved. Germline lookup yields CDR1 SNHLY and CDR2 FYNNEI. V gave up 8 bases and J gave up 1 base, with 11 bases separating them. The CDR3 consists of 13 residues. The CDR3 sequence: CASPGLKNTEAFF. CDR3 bases: TGTGCCAGCCCCGGACTGAAGAACACTGAAGCTTTCTTT. The full variable domain, rest sourced from reference TRBV2 and TRBJ1-1, is EPEVTQTPSHQVTQMGQEVILRCVPISNHLYFYWYRQILGQKVEFLVSFYNNEISEKSEIFDDQFSVERPDGSNFTLKIRSTKLEDSAMYFCASPGLKNTEAFFGQGTRLTVV.

This chain uses TRBV9 with TRBJ1-2; D is unclear. Trimming removed 10 bases at V and 0 bases at J, with 7 bases between. CDR3 size: 11 residues. Germline V lookup: CDR1 SGDLS, CDR2 YYNGEE. DNA of the CDR3: TGTGCCTGGAGTCCTAACTATGGCTACACCTTC. It yields the protein CAWSPNYGYTF.

V usage is TRBV14 and J usage is TRBJ1-2; perhaps TRBD1 as D (6 bases). Between the trimmed V and J ends, which lost 0 bases and 4 bases, there was a span of 12 bases. Germline V gene lookup returns CDR1 SGHDN and CDR2 FVKESK. This CDR3 has 15 amino acids. The CDR3 protein is CASSQDGGGSYGYTF. CDR3 sequence (DNA): TGTGCCAGCAGCCAAGATGGTGGGGGCTCCTATGGCTACACCTTC.

The chain couples TRBV20-1 to TRBJ2-7, with 9 bases aligning to TRBD1. J lost 2 bases, V lost 1 base, and 6 bases had no gene match. CDR1 is DFQATT, CDR2 SNEGSKA, per germline (reference sequence). This CDR3 has 15 residues. CDR3 coding DNA: TGCAGTGCTAGAGTCGGCGACAGGGGGACCTACGAGCAGTACTTC. Translating it yields CSARVGDRGTYEQYF.

This clonotype was seen at least ten times. The genes are TRBV7-9 and TRBJ2-5; 11 nucleotides match TRBD1. V lost 5 bases and J lost 5; bases outside the gene matches: 7. Germline CDR1 SEHNR, CDR2 FQNEAQ (reference sequence). The CDR3 loop spans 15 amino acids. The CDR3, as DNA: TGTGCCAGCAGCATAGGGGACAGGGGGGTCGAGACCCAGTACTTC. Translating gives CASSIGDRGVETQYF.

This clonotype was counted a few times. Being one base from a much bigger clone, this may be a read error. As DNA, the CDR3 is TGCAGCGCCTTAGACTCTGGAAACACCATATATTTT. This codes for CSALDSGNTIYF. The chain links TRBV20-1 to TRBJ1-3, with D uncertain. Germline V lookup: CDR1 DFQATT, CDR2 SNEGSKA (reference sequence). CDR3 length equals 12 residues.

The V call is TRBV5-1, the J call TRBJ1-4; 7 nucleotides line up with TRBD1. Per germline, CDR1 SGHRS and CDR2 YFSETQ. The V gene end was trimmed by 3 bases and the J gene end by 8 bases; junction bases not matched to a gene: 7. The CDR3 is 14 residues long. The CDR3 DNA reads TGCGCCAGCAGCTCAGGGGGGTCTCGGGAAAAACTGTTTTTT. Protein: CASSSGGSREKLFF.